Shown below are 15 T cell receptor beta chains from a single sample sequenced in a study of T-cell reconstitution after alpha-beta-depleted transplantation in children. Unique molecular identifiers were incorporated into the prepared TCRbeta library. TCRdb called the PCR reads again in MiXCR, with one record for every CDR3 protein. The data contain roughly 500,000 distinct CDR3 sequences, around 16% of them seen just once; the ten biggest clones take up approximately 3%. Sequences were derived from PBMCs from the stem cell graft donor, sampled from the stem cell graft. Receptors were obtained from a human donor who donated a stem cell graft to a child with acute lymphoblastic leukemia.

The CDR3 spells CASSRPGQGGNEQFF. CDR3 nucleotides: TGTGCCAGCAGTCGACCGGGACAGGGAGGCAATGAGCAGTTCTTC. This rearrangement joins TRBV12-3 or TRBV12-4 to TRBJ2-1; 9 nucleotides agree with TRBD1. With 5 bases clipped from V and 6 bases from J, the junction kept 8 bases outside the gene matches. The CDR3 loop spans 15 amino acids.

The V and J genes are TRBV5-1 and TRBJ2-1, with D uncertain. V dropped 0 bases and J dropped 8 bases, with 9 bases sitting between them. Germline loops: CDR1 SGHRS, CDR2 YFSETQ. The CDR3 extends over 13 amino acids. The CDR3 nucleotides read TGCGCCAGCAGCTTGGATGGGCGGCATGAGCAGTTCTTC. Translated: CASSLDGRHEQFF. Filled out from reference TRBV5-1 and TRBJ2-1, the complete variable domain reads KAGVTQTPRYLIKTRGQQVTLSCSPISGHRSVSWYQQTPGQGLQFLFEYFSETQRNKGNFPGRFSGRQFSNSRSEMNVSTLELGDSALYLCASSLDGRHEQFFGPGTRLTVL.

This clonotype was observed a handful of times. Here the CDR3 reads CASSLVGGRTEAFF. DNA for the CDR3: TGTGCCAGCAGTTTAGTGGGGGGACGAACTGAAGCTTTCTTT. The chain has TRBV12-3 or TRBV12-4 and TRBJ1-1; possibly TRBD1 for D (5 bases). The V end was cut by 1 base, the J end by 5 bases, with 11 bases between. The CDR3 spans 14 residues.

This clonotype has more than one count but fewer than ten. V usage is TRBV5-6 and J usage is TRBJ2-7, with 9 bases identical to TRBD2. The CDR3 contains 14 residues. Germline assignment: CDR1 SGHDT and CDR2 YYEEEE. V gave up 4 bases and J gave up 4 bases; unmatched junction bases: 6. CDR3 bases: TGTGCCAGCAGCCACCGGACTAGCGTGTACGAGCAGTACTTC. Translation gives CASSHRTSVYEQYF.

This clonotype was seen only a few times. The V gene is TRBV28, the J gene TRBJ2-7; 7 bases map to TRBD2. In germline, CDR1 is MDHEN, CDR2 SYDVKM. The CDR3 sequence is 17 residues long. Trimming took 1 base from V and 3 from J; bases not matched to a gene: 12. CDR3 nucleotides: TGTGCCAGCAGTTTATCTACCCTAGCGGTAAGCTACTACGAGCAGTACTTC. The encoded protein is CASSLSTLAVSYYEQYF.

The table lists this clonotype with a few counts. The chain has TRBV9 and TRBJ1-2; D gene ambiguous. In germline, CDR1 is SGDLS, CDR2 YYNGEE. This CDR3 contains 13 residues. Trimming left V 0 bases short and J 6 bases short, with 9 bases between. As DNA, the CDR3 is TGTGCCAGCAGCGTAGTAGACGGAGATGGCTACACCTTC. Translation gives CASSVVDGDGYTF. Variable domain in full (rest from reference TRBV9 and TRBJ1-2): DSGVTQTPKHLITATGQRVTLRCSPRSGDLSVYWYQQSLDQGLQFLIQYYNGEERAKGNILERFSAQQFPDLHSELNLSSLELGDSALYFCASSVVDGDGYTFGSGTRLTVV.

The chain combines TRBV5-1 with TRBJ2-3, with 12 bases lining up with TRBD2. J lost 5 bases, V lost 4 bases, and 20 bases had no gene match. The CDR3 extends over 20 amino acids. Germline assignment: CDR1 SGHRS and CDR2 YFSETQ. CDR3 amino acids: CASSLGGLAGWSPKGDTQYF. The CDR3 nucleotides read TGCGCCAGCAGCCTTGGAGGACTAGCGGGATGGTCGCCGAAAGGAGATACGCAGTATTTT.

This clonotype was observed a handful of times. V gene TRBV11-2 combines with J gene TRBJ2-1; D remains unclear. With 2 bases removed from V and 0 bases from J, the gap between germline ends came to 23 bases. There are 20 residues in the CDR3. CDR1 is SGHAT, CDR2 FQNNGV, per germline. Written as DNA, the CDR3 is TGTGCCAGCAGCTTAAAGCCCGCTCCCCGGACCATAAGCTCCTACAATGAGCAGTTCTTC. Its translation: CASSLKPAPRTISSYNEQFF.

For this clonotype: The junction departs from germline at one end; a sequencing error may be responsible. This chain uses TRBV27 with TRBJ2-7, with D possibly being TRBD1 (5 bases). The CDR3 covers 13 residues. Germline assignment: CDR1 MNHEY and CDR2 SMNVEV (reference sequence). As DNA, the CDR3 is TGTGCCGGCAGTTTCGCAGGGCCCTACGAGCAGTACTTC. It encodes CAGSFAGPYEQYF.

Concerning this clonotype: Sequence at one end of the junction differs from germline and may be a read error. The V call is TRBV4-1, the J call TRBJ1-6; D unclear. This CDR3 region has 14 residues. Germline V gene data show CDR1 as MGHRA and CDR2 as YSYEKL. CDR3 amino acids: CASRQGAPNSPLHF. CDR3 coding DNA: TGCGCCAGCAGGCAAGGTGCGCCCAATTCACCCCTCCACTTT.

The V and J genes are TRBV19 and TRBJ1-1; D is perhaps TRBD1 (5 bases). Germline CDR1 and CDR2: LNHDA and SQIVND (reference sequence). Trimming removed 5 bases from V and 8 bases from J, with 12 bases in between. The CDR3 consists of 12 residues. The CDR3 loop reads CASSSGHLEAFF. For the CDR3, the DNA is TGTGCCAGTAGTTCTGGACACTTAGAAGCTTTCTTT.

V usage is TRBV12-3 or TRBV12-4 and J usage is TRBJ2-1, with D unresolved. The CDR3 covers 11 residues. The V end was cut by 3 bases, the J end by 10 bases, with 7 bases between. The CDR3 coding sequence is TGTGCCAGCAGTTTCCATCGAGAGCAGTTCTTC. Its protein product is CASSFHREQFF.

V gene TRBV5-1 combines with J gene TRBJ2-1; 11 nucleotides align to TRBD2. The V segment lost 2 bases and the J segment 1 base; nucleotides outside the gene matches: 5. The V gene's germline CDR1 is SGHRS and CDR2 YFSETQ. There are 17 residues in the CDR3. CDR3 amino acids: CASSLGTSGGSYNEQFF. The CDR3 coding sequence is TGCGCCAGCAGCTTAGGGACTAGCGGAGGGTCCTACAATGAGCAGTTCTTC.

The J gene is TRBJ2-7, the V gene TRBV5-5; D may be TRBD1 (7 bases). The CDR3 runs to 15 residues. Germline loops: CDR1 SGHKS, CDR2 YYEKEE (reference sequence). Deletions cut 4 bases from V and 2 bases from J, with 16 bases between. The CDR3 region is CASSGGTALAYEQYF. The DNA for the CDR3 is TGTGCCAGCAGCGGCGGGACAGCATTGGCCTACGAGCAGTACTTC.

The chain uses TRBV27 and TRBJ2-7, with 10 bases that match TRBD1. This CDR3 is built from 16 residues. Trimming removed 6 bases from V and 4 bases from J; junction bases left unmatched: 12. Germline CDR1 MNHEY, CDR2 SMNVEV (reference sequence). The CDR3 sequence: CASSLRLGQGFYEQYF. CDR3 DNA sequence: TGTGCCAGCAGCTTACGGCTGGGACAGGGGTTTTACGAGCAGTACTTC.